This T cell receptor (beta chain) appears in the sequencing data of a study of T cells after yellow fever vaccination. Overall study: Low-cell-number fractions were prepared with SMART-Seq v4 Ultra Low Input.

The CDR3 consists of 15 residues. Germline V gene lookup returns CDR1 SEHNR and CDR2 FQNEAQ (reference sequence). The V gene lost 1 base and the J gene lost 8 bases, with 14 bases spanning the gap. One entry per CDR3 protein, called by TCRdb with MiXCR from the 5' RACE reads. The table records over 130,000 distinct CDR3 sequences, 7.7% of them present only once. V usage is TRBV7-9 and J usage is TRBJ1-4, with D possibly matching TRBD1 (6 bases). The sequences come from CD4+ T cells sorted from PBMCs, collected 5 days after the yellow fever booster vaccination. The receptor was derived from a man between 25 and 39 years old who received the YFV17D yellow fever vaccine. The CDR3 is CASSLEGQGNEKLFF. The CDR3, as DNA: TGTGCCAGCAGCTTAGAAGGTCAGGGGAACGAAAAACTGTTTTTT.